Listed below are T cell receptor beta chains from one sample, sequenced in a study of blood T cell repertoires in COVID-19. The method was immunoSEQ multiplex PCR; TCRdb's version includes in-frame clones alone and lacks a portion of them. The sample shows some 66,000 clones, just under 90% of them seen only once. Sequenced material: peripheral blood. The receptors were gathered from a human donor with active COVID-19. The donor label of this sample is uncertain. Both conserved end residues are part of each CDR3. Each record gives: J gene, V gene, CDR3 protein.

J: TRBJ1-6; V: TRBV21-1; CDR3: CAILPNSPLHF
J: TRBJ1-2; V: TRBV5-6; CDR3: CASRVVGPYGYTF
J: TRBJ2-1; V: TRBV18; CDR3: CASSRLTSGGYNEQFF
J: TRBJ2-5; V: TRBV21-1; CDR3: CASSKAQLDRPPQQETQYF
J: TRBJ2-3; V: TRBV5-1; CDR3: CASSLDRGTDTQYF
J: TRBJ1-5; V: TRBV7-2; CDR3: CASSLVGTGWGNQPQHF
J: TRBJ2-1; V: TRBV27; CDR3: CASSIEGPSYNEQFF
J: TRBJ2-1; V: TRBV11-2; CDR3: CASSNRRTSGTSSYNEQFF
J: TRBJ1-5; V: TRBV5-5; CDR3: CASSYPPRASNQPQHF
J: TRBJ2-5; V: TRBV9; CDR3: CASSVFPGGGETQYF
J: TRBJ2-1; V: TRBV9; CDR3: CASSPGLAVYNEQFF
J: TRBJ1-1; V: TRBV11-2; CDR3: CASSLGGAEKTEAFF
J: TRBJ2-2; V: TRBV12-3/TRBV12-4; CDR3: CASSPLNTGELFF
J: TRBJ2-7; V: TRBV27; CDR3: CASSLSGLAGGEQYF
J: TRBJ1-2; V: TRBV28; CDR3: CASSSVSRAAYGYTF
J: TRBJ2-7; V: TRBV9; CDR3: CASSAGTSGAYEQYF
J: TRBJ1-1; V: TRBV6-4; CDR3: CASRPDSQQYEAFF
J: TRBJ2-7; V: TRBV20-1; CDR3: CSASGVAGGHRILYEQYF
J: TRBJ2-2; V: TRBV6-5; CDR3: CASSPTGVGGELFF
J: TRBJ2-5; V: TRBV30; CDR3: CAWSVGQGPQETQYF
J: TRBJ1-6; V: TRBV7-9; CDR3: CASSLGDSNNSPLHF
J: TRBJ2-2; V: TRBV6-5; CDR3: CASTFLQGAGELFF
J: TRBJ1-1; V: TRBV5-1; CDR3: CASSDSIKEAFF
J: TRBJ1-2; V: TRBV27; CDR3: CASSLSRAQGGVNDGYTF
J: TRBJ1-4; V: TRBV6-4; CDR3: CASSRYRSAPTNEKLFF
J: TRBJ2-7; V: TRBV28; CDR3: CASSGTSLSSYEQYF
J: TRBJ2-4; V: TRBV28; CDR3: CASRSRTLAKNIQYF
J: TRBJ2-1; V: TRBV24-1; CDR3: CATSDQGAAYNEQFF
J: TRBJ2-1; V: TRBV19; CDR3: CASSIILDSYNEQFF
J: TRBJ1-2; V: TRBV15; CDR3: CATSRVIGQYYGYTF
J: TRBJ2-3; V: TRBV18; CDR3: CASSPRDRVTDTQYF
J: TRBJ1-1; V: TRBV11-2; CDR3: CASSWVGRMNTEAFF
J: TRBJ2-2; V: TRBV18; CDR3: CASSLSRVENTGELFF
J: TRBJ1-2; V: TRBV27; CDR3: CASSAGGDGYTF
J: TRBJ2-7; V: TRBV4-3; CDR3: CASSQDGQSYEQYF